Listed below are T cell receptor beta chains from one sample, sequenced in a study of OX40 agonist ivuxolimab in advanced cancers. Clones were read by immunoSEQ multiplex PCR, and TCRdb kept only the in-frame ones, dropping some. The sample includes approximately 74,000 clones, 90% of them seen just once. The sample was CD4+ or CD8+ T cells sorted from blood, taken in a trial of the OX40 agonist ivuxolimab. The receptors originated from an adult with an advanced solid tumor such as melanoma, head and neck, liver or kidney cancer. The CDR3 runs from the conserved cysteine through the conserved F or W. Fields, in order: V gene, J gene, clone size, D gene, CDR3 protein, CDR3 DNA. The D gene is left open where the match is weak. Clone size is stated in some rows and not others, as once, few, many or a class when expanded.

TRBV7-8	TRBJ2-1	NA	TRBD2	CASSLALGTSGYNEQFF	TGTGCCAGCAGCTTAGCGTTAGGGACTAGCGGCTACAATGAGCAGTTCTTC
TRBV19	TRBJ1-2	NA	NA	CASRMTENYGYTF	TGTGCCAGTAGGATGACAGAGAACTATGGCTACACCTTC
TRBV19	TRBJ2-2	NA	NA	CASSIDPYTGELFF	TGTGCCAGTAGTATAGATCCCTACACCGGGGAGCTGTTTTTT
TRBV6-5	TRBJ1-2	once	TRBD1	CASGATPGGRSGYTF	TGTGCCAGCGGGGCCACTCCAGGGGGGCGGTCTGGCTACACCTTC
TRBV27	TRBJ1-4	NA	TRBD1	CASRDRSNEKLFF	TGTGCCAGCCGGGACAGAAGTAATGAAAAACTGTTTTTT
TRBV11-2	TRBJ2-5	NA	NA	CASSLGVRETQYF	TGTGCCAGCAGCTTGGGGGTTAGAGAGACCCAGTACTTC
TRBV6-1	TRBJ1-5	NA	TRBD1	CASSAITGGNQPQHF	TGTGCCAGCAGTGCCATTACAGGGGGCAATCAGCCCCAGCATTTT
TRBV11-3	TRBJ2-1	NA	TRBD2	CASSLIPGGTTYNEQFF	TGTGCCAGCAGCTTAATTCCGGGAGGGACCACCTACAATGAGCAGTTCTTC
TRBV5-3	TRBJ2-7	NA	NA	CASSLSAKDEQYF	TGTGCCAGCAGCTTGTCGGCCAAGGACGAGCAGTACTTC
TRBV7-2	TRBJ2-2	NA	NA	CASSLGGKGGELFF	TGTGCCAGCAGCTTAGGAGGGAAGGGCGGGGAGCTGTTTTTT
TRBV11-2	TRBJ2-1	NA	NA	CASSLGTSVYNEQFF	TGTGCCAGCAGCTTAGGGACTTCCGTGTACAATGAGCAGTTCTTC
TRBV5-4	TRBJ1-2	once	NA	CASSLARPAGTNYGYTF	TGTGCCAGCAGCTTGGCCCGGCCGGCCGGGACTAACTATGGCTACACCTTC
TRBV6-6	TRBJ1-5	NA	NA	CASSASTPDGNQPQHF	TGTGCCAGCAGTGCTTCGACTCCCGATGGGAATCAGCCCCAGCATTTT
TRBV28	TRBJ2-5	NA	TRBD2	CASSPGLVRQTQYF	TGTGCCAGCAGTCCCGGACTAGTTCGACAGACCCAGTACTTC
TRBV5-6	TRBJ1-2	NA	TRBD1	CASSLGQGVYGYTF	TGTGCCAGCAGCTTGGGACAGGGGGTCTATGGCTACACCTTC
TRBV7-2	TRBJ2-1	NA	NA	CASKRSQGVEFF	TGTGCCAGCAAGCGCAGTCAGGGAGTCGAGTTCTTC
TRBV10-3	TRBJ1-5	NA	NA	CAISATGNQPQHF	TGTGCCATCAGTGCAACAGGGAATCAGCCCCAGCATTTT
TRBV5-6	TRBJ1-2	NA	TRBD1	CASSFPGGGYTF	TGTGCCAGCAGCTTTCCAGGGGGTGGCTACACCTTC
TRBV23-1	TRBJ1-6	NA	NA	CASSQYGGGSPLHF	TGCGCCAGCAGTCAATATGGGGGGGGTTCACCCCTCCACTTT
TRBV2	TRBJ2-3	once	NA	CASRQLVSTDTQYF	TGTGCCAGCAGGCAACTAGTAAGCACAGATACGCAGTATTTT
TRBV4-3	TRBJ2-3	NA	NA	CASSLTITDTQYF	TGCGCCAGCAGCCTGACCATCACAGATACGCAGTATTTT
TRBV18	TRBJ2-1	NA	TRBD2	CASSTGGLYEQFF	TGTGCCAGCTCTACGGGGGGGCTATATGAGCAGTTCTTC
TRBV16	TRBJ2-2	few	NA	CASSPPGHNTGELFF	TGTGCCAGCAGCCCACCGGGACATAACACCGGGGAGCTGTTTTTT
TRBV13	TRBJ2-3	NA	TRBD2	CASSLLSGSSTDTQYF	TGTGCCAGCAGCCTCCTTAGCGGGTCCAGCACAGATACGCAGTATTTT
TRBV13	TRBJ1-4	NA	TRBD1	CASGRGQSNEKLFF	TGTGCCAGCGGTAGGGGACAGTCTAATGAAAAACTGTTTTTT
TRBV4-1	TRBJ2-7	NA	TRBD2	CASSQDRSEAGGTYEQYF	TGCGCCAGCAGCCAAGATCGAAGTGAAGCGGGGGGCACCTACGAGCAGTACTTC
TRBV15	TRBJ2-2	NA	NA	CATSFTRDTGELFF	TGTGCCACCAGCTTCACTCGCGACACCGGGGAGCTGTTTTTT
TRBV29-1	TRBJ2-7	NA	TRBD2	CSVGGKAGTYEQYF	TGCAGCGTTGGAGGGAAAGCGGGAACTTACGAGCAGTACTTC
TRBV11-2	TRBJ2-2	NA	NA	CASSTGYSGELFF	TGTGCCAGCAGCACAGGGTACAGCGGGGAGCTGTTTTTT
TRBV7-3	TRBJ1-6	NA	TRBD1	CASSLLEGANNSPLHF	TGTGCCAGCAGCTTATTGGAGGGGGCCAATAATTCACCCCTCCACTTT
TRBV6-6	TRBJ2-7	NA	NA	CASSGVSYEQYF	TGTGCCAGCTCCGGGGTGTCCTACGAGCAGTACTTC
TRBV7-9	TRBJ2-3	NA	NA	CASSPADTQYF	TGTGCCAGCAGCCCCGCGGATACGCAGTATTTT
TRBV2	TRBJ2-1	NA	NA	CALVDRGSSYNEQFF	TGTGCCTTGGTTGATCGGGGGAGCTCCTACAATGAGCAGTTCTTC
TRBV9	TRBJ1-6	NA	NA	CASSVEFGSPLHF	TGTGCCAGCAGCGTAGAATTTGGTTCACCCCTCCACTTT
TRBV6-1	TRBJ1-2	NA	TRBD1	CASRDRAREDGYTF	TGTGCCAGCAGGGACAGGGCTAGAGAGGATGGCTACACCTTC